The 10 T cell receptor beta chains in this list originate from one sample, sequenced in a study of cytomegalovirus exposure and HLA in healthy donors. In the PCR, 60 Vbeta and 13 Jbeta primers were used. Sequencing was performed with immunoSEQ multiplex PCR; in TCRdb, only in-frame clones are kept and a portion is missing. In the table there are over 200,000 clones, approximately 82% of which are singletons. Sequencing input: PBMCs. All receptors derive from a male donor in good health and CMV-seronegative.

The V and J genes are TRBV4-1 and TRBJ2-7, with a possible D match to TRBD1 (6 bases). Deletions cut 2 bases from V and 6 bases from J, with 17 bases between. The CDR3 runs to 15 residues. Per germline, CDR1 MGHRA and CDR2 YSYEKL. The CDR3 sequence is CASSQNGQRLGEQYF. CDR3 nucleotide sequence: TGCGCCAGCAGCCAAAACGGACAGAGACTTGGCGAGCAGTACTTC.

The genes are TRBV30 and TRBJ2-7, with D perhaps matching TRBD2 (5 bases). The CDR3 extends over 14 amino acids. Germline V gene sequence: CDR1 GTSNPN, CDR2 SVGIG (reference sequence). The ends were cut back, 5 bases at V and 0 bases at J, with 14 bases in the middle. CDR3 in DNA: TGTGCCTGGGGGAGTGGACCGCCCTCCTACGAGCAGTACTTC. Amino acid sequence: CAWGSGPPSYEQYF.

The V and J genes are TRBV15 and TRBJ1-5, with 7 positions matching TRBD1. CDR3 length: 14 residues. Germline-derived CDR1 and CDR2 are LNHNV and YYDKDF (reference sequence). Losses at the gene ends were 1 base for V and 4 bases for J; bases not matched to a gene: 1. The CDR3, as DNA: TGTGCCACCAGCAGAGGGACAGGTAATCAGCCCCAGCATTTT. Protein product: CATSRGTGNQPQHF. Full variable domain (outside the CDR3, taken from reference TRBV15 and TRBJ1-5): DAMVIQNPRYQVTQFGKPVTLSCSQTLNHNVMYWYQQKSSQAPKLLFHYYDKDFNNEADTPDNFQSRRPNTSFCFLDIRSPGLGDTAMYLCATSRGTGNQPQHFGDGTRLSIL.

This rearrangement joins TRBV28 to TRBJ1-4; TRBD1 is a possible D gene (6 bases). CDR3 size: 13 residues. V was cut by 9 bases and J by 2 bases, with 10 bases left in between. Germline CDR1 MDHEN, CDR2 SYDVKM. CDR3 sequence reads: CASNRGTNEKLFF. CDR3 sequence (DNA): TGTGCCAGTAATAGGGGGACTAATGAAAAACTGTTTTTT.

The chain combines TRBV18 with TRBJ2-5; the match to TRBD1 covers 11 bases. This CDR3 has 15 amino acids. Germline loops: CDR1 KGHSH, CDR2 LQKENI. The V gene end was trimmed by 6 bases and the J gene end by 2 bases; junction bases not matched to a gene: 5. CDR3 sequence: CASSAGTGGQETQYF. As DNA, the CDR3 is TGTGCCAGCTCGGCGGGGACAGGGGGGCAAGAGACCCAGTACTTC.

The genes are TRBV5-6 and TRBJ1-3; unclear D gene. This CDR3 has 16 amino acids. Germline V gene data show CDR1 as SGHDT and CDR2 as YYEEEE. The V gene lost 0 bases and the J gene lost 0 bases, with 10 bases spanning the gap. CDR3 in DNA: TGTGCCAGCAGCTTGGGACGGAGGAGCTCTGGAAACACCATATATTTT. Its translation: CASSLGRRSSGNTIYF.

V is TRBV7-8 and J is TRBJ1-1; TRBD1 might be the D (5 bases). Trimming took 2 bases from V and 3 from J, leaving 16 bases between them. The V gene's germline CDR1 is SGHVS and CDR2 FQNEAQ. This CDR3 is 16 amino acids long. CDR3 loop: CASSLHQGSGYTEAFF. As DNA, the CDR3 is TGTGCCAGCAGCTTACACCAAGGTTCAGGGTACACTGAAGCTTTCTTT.

The chain uses TRBV10-3 and TRBJ1-1, with D uncertain. The CDR3 runs 13 residues. The V end lost 5 bases, the J end lost 4 bases, and 11 bases lay between the germline ends. The germline CDR1 and CDR2 sequences are ENHRY and SYGVKD. Written as DNA, the CDR3 is TGTGCCATCAGTTTAACCATGAGCACTGAAGCTTTCTTT. Translation gives CAISLTMSTEAFF.

This clone has just one count. The chain joins TRBV4-1 to TRBJ2-1, with D possibly matching TRBD2 (6 bases). This CDR3 region has 17 residues. CDR1 and CDR2 (germline): MGHRA, YSYEKL. Trimming shortened V by 1 base and J by 0 bases, and 13 bases separated the two germline ends. CDR3 bases: TGCGCCAGCAGCCAAGCGGGGACTCCAAGCTCCTACAATGAGCAGTTCTTC. It yields the protein CASSQAGTPSSYNEQFF.

This clone was picked up one time. The chain uses TRBV19 and TRBJ2-1, with 14 bases fitting TRBD2. V lost 3 bases and J lost 9; bases outside the gene matches: 4. The CDR3 length is 15 residues. Germline values: CDR1 LNHDA, CDR2 SQIVND (reference sequence). The CDR3 DNA reads as TGTGCCAGTAGTATGGGACTAGCGGGAGAAACTGAGCAGTTCTTC. Protein: CASSMGLAGETEQFF.